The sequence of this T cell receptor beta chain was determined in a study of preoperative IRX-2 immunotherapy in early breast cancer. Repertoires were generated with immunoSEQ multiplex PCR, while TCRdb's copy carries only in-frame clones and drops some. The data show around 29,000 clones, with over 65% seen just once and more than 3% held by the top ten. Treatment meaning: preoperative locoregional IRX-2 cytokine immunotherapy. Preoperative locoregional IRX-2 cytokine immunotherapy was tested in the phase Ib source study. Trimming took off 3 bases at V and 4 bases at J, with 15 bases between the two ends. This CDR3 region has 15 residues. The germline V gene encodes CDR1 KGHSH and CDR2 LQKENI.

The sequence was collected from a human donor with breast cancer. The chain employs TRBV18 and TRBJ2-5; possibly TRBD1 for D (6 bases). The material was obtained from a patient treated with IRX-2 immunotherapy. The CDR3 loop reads CASSPRDISGETQYF. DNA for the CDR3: TGTGCCAGCTCACCCCGGGACATATCAGGAGAGACCCAGTACTTC.